Listed below are T cell receptor beta chains from one sample, sequenced in a study of blood T cell repertoires in COVID-19. The assay was immunoSEQ multiplex PCR, and TCRdb's table has in-frame clones only and misses some. The data contain a few hundred thousand clones, roughly 89% of them singletons. Sequenced input: PBMCs or T cells enriched from blood (not recorded which). The receptors were gathered from a woman between 18 and 29 years old who had recovered from COVID-19. Each CDR3 is given with its conserved first and last residue. The D gene is left open where the match is weak. The size of a clone is reported for some rows only, either as once, few or many, or as a class for expanded clones.

TRBD1	-	TRBV11-2	TRBJ2-7	TGTGCCAGCAGCCGAGGACAGGGGAGGAACTACGAGCAGTACTTC	CASSRGQGRNYEQYF
-	-	TRBV28	TRBJ1-1	TGTGCCAGCAGAACTATCTCGGGTGAAGCTTTCTTT	CASRTISGEAFF
TRBD2	-	TRBV11-2	TRBJ2-6	TGTGCCAGCAGTGGACTAGCGGGAGCTGGGGCCAACGTCCTGACTTTC	CASSGLAGAGANVLTF
-	few	TRBV28	TRBJ1-1	TGTGCCAGCAGTTTATGGAGGGTGAGGACTGAAGCTTTCTTT	CASSLWRVRTEAFF
-	-	TRBV2	TRBJ2-1	TGTGCCAGCAGGGACTACACTAGCTCCTACAATGAGCAGTTCTTC	CASRDYTSSYNEQFF
TRBD1	-	TRBV28	TRBJ2-7	TGTGCCAGCAGTTTGGGGACAGGGCTCTACGAGCAGTACTTC	CASSLGTGLYEQYF
TRBD1	once	TRBV28	TRBJ1-2	TGTGCCAGCAGACCTACAGGGGCCAACTATGGCTACACCTTC	CASRPTGANYGYTF
TRBD1	-	TRBV9	TRBJ1-2	TGTGCCAGCAGCGTAGAGACAGGGGTGCTCTATGGCTACACCTTC	CASSVETGVLYGYTF
-	-	TRBV6-5	TRBJ1-5	TGTGCCAGCAGGCGGGCCCATAGCAATCAGCCCCAGCATTTT	CASRRAHSNQPQHF
-	-	TRBV28	TRBJ1-3	TGTGCCAGCAGTCCGACAGGTTGGGACTCTGGAAACACCATATATTTT	CASSPTGWDSGNTIYF
-	once	TRBV18	TRBJ1-4	TGTGCCAGCTCACCTGGCGGACAGATTGAAAAACTGTTTTTT	CASSPGGQIEKLFF
-	-	TRBV28	TRBJ1-6	TGTGCCAGCAGTTTATCGGGAGGTTTCGCAAGGTCACCCCTCCACTTT	CASSLSGGFARSPLHF
-	once	TRBV5-6	TRBJ2-7	TGTGCCAGCAGCTATCTAACGGGACACCTCTACGAGCAGTACTTC	CASSYLTGHLYEQYF
-	-	TRBV24-1	TRBJ2-1	TGTGCCACCAGTGACCAAGACAGGAATGAGCAGTTCTTC	CATSDQDRNEQFF
TRBD2	-	TRBV6-5	TRBJ2-7	TGTGCCAGCAGCCCGACTAGCGGGGGACTCTACGAGCAGTACTTC	CASSPTSGGLYEQYF
-	-	TRBV6-1	TRBJ1-3	TGTGCCAGCAGTGAAGTAGGGAGGCAGGGCCGCTCTGGAAACACCATATATTTT	CASSEVGRQGRSGNTIYF
TRBD1	-	TRBV6-4	TRBJ1-2	TGTGCCAGCAGTGAGTCACAGGGGATTCCCTATGGCTACACCTTC	CASSESQGIPYGYTF
-	-	TRBV11-2	TRBJ2-1	TGTGCCAGCAGCTTAGATGTCAGCGCGGGATCTAATGAGCAGTTCTTC	CASSLDVSAGSNEQFF
-	-	TRBV9	TRBJ2-4	TGTGCCAGCAGCGTAGGAGGGGCCAAAAACATTCAGTACTTC	CASSVGGAKNIQYF
-	-	TRBV11-2	TRBJ1-6	TGTGCCAGCAGCTTAGATCGGGTGGTACGAAATTCACCCCTCCACTTT	CASSLDRVVRNSPLHF
TRBD1	-	TRBV6-2/TRBV6-3	TRBJ1-1	TGTGCCAGCAGTTACACCAAACACCGGGACAGGGGTTGGTTGGCTGAAGCTTTCTTT	CASSYTKHRDRGWLAEAFF
-	-	TRBV2	TRBJ1-1	TGTGCCAGCAGTGGGGCCCCGAACACTGAAGCTTTCTTT	CASSGAPNTEAFF
TRBD2	few	TRBV5-5	TRBJ2-1	TGTGCCAGCAGCTTCCGACTAGCGGGGGACTCCCTTGAGCAGTTCTTC	CASSFRLAGDSLEQFF
TRBD2	-	TRBV12-3/TRBV12-4	TRBJ2-1	TGTGCCAGCAGCCGGGGACTACGCAATGAGCAGTTCTTC	CASSRGLRNEQFF
-	-	TRBV5-1	TRBJ1-3	TGCGCCAGCAGCATCGGGACATCAGGAAACACCATATATTTT	CASSIGTSGNTIYF
-	once	TRBV7-9	TRBJ1-2	TGTGCCAGCAGCTTACCCTTTTATGGCTACACCTTC	CASSLPFYGYTF
TRBD1	-	TRBV6-1	TRBJ1-3	TGTGCCAGCATTGAGACAGGGGTCTCCCCTGGAAACACCATATATTTT	CASIETGVSPGNTIYF
-	-	TRBV14	TRBJ1-5	TGTGCCAGCAGCCACCTCCAACGGGGGACGTCATGCAATCAGCCCCAGCATTTT	CASSHLQRGTSCNQPQHF
-	-	TRBV20-1	TRBJ2-7	TGCAGTGTCCCTATCCAACACGAGCAGTACTTC	CSVPIQHEQYF
TRBD1	-	TRBV10-3	TRBJ1-2	TGTGCCATCAGTGAGGGGCAGGGGGCGCGTGGCTACACCTTC	CAISEGQGARGYTF
TRBD1	once	TRBV28	TRBJ2-7	TGTGCCAGCAGGGCCCAGGGACAGGGGATCCCCGAGCAGTACTTC	CASRAQGQGIPEQYF
-	-	TRBV4-3	TRBJ2-7	TGCGCCAGCAGCCAAGCCGAACCACGGGACATTCTGTACTTC	CASSQAEPRDILYF
TRBD1	-	TRBV19	TRBJ1-2	TGTGCCAGTAGTCCTGGACAGGGATGGGGCTACACCTTC	CASSPGQGWGYTF
TRBD1	-	TRBV4-3	TRBJ2-7	TGCGCCAGCAGCCAACTCCGGGACAGGGTGTTCGAGCAGTACTTC	CASSQLRDRVFEQYF
TRBD1	-	TRBV6-5	TRBJ1-2	TGTGCCAGCAGCTACGGGACAGACGACTATGGCTACACCTTC	CASSYGTDDYGYTF
TRBD2	-	TRBV30	TRBJ2-5	TGTGCCTGGAGTCGGGGACTAGCGGGGGGCCAAAAAGAGACCCAGTACTTC	CAWSRGLAGGQKETQYF
TRBD2	-	TRBV9	TRBJ2-1	TGTGCCAGCAGCACTAGCGGACTAAACTACAATGAGCAGTTCTTC	CASSTSGLNYNEQFF
-	-	TRBV28	TRBJ2-1	TGTGCCAGCAGTTTACTCCCCAGGGAGGATGAGCAGTTCTTC	CASSLLPREDEQFF
-	-	TRBV11-2	TRBJ1-3	TGTGCCAGCAGCTTAGTGAGCTCACGGTTCTCTGGAAACACCATATATTTT	CASSLVSSRFSGNTIYF
TRBD1	-	TRBV29-1	TRBJ1-1	TGCAGCGTGGCGACAGGGATGAACACTGAAGCTTTCTTT	CSVATGMNTEAFF
-	-	TRBV27	TRBJ2-7	TGTGCCAGCAGTTTATGGGCAGGGGAGATCAACGAGCAGTACTTC	CASSLWAGEINEQYF
-	-	TRBV13	TRBJ2-7	TGTGCCAGCAGCTTAGGTTCCGGGGGGCTCCATCGCTACGAGCAGTACTTC	CASSLGSGGLHRYEQYF
TRBD1	-	TRBV4-3	TRBJ1-6	TGCGCCAGCAGCCAAGATCGTTGGACAGGCAATAATTCACCCCTCCACTTT	CASSQDRWTGNNSPLHF
TRBD2	-	TRBV14	TRBJ2-1	TGTGCCAGCAGCTCTGGACTAGGAGTGTTCGAGCAGTTCTTC	CASSSGLGVFEQFF
-	-	TRBV7-9	TRBJ2-4	TGTGCCAGCAGCAAACAGGGATTTCGGGGGGAGGCCAAAAACATTCAGTACTTC	CASSKQGFRGEAKNIQYF
-	-	TRBV7-9	TRBJ2-7	TGTGCCAGCAGAAATGGGGACAACCCCTACGAGCAGTACTTC	CASRNGDNPYEQYF